What follows are 25 T cell receptor beta chains derived from one specimen sequenced in a study of Tregs in tolerant kidney transplant recipients. Clones were sequenced by immunoSEQ multiplex PCR, and TCRdb holds only the in-frame ones, with some missing. This table has roughly 250,000 clones, about 80% appearing once. Material: CD4+ T cells from blood. The receptors originated from a human donor in good health.

The chain employs TRBV5-1 and TRBJ2-1; tentatively, D is TRBD2 (5 bases). Germline V gene lookup returns CDR1 SGHRS and CDR2 YFSETQ. The CDR3 loop spans 15 amino acids. Trimming left V 7 bases short and J 4 bases short, with 18 bases between. The CDR3 DNA reads TGCGCCAGCCGGGATGGTTTGATGGCTTACAATGAGCAGTTCTTC. Translation gives CASRDGLMAYNEQFF.

The J gene is TRBJ1-1, the V gene TRBV5-1; 8 positions agree with TRBD1. This CDR3 region has 14 residues. J gave up 3 bases and V 0 bases, and 1 base lay outside the gene matches. CDR1 is SGHRS, CDR2 YFSETQ, per germline. The chain's CDR3 is CASSLEGQDTEAFF. CDR3 DNA: TGCGCCAGCAGCTTGGAGGGACAGGACACTGAAGCTTTCTTT.

This clone was found a few times. The chain links TRBV6-1 to TRBJ2-1; 10 bases line up with TRBD1. Germline V gene sequence: CDR1 MNHNS, CDR2 SASEGT. The CDR3 runs 14 residues. The V segment lost 4 bases and the J segment 3 bases; nucleotides outside the gene matches: 0. CDR3 loop: CASSGTGGYNEQFF. The DNA of the CDR3 is TGTGCCAGCAGTGGGACAGGGGGCTACAATGAGCAGTTCTTC.

V and J are TRBV11-3 and TRBJ1-3, with TRBD1 as a possible D gene (5 bases). V gave up 3 bases and J gave up 0 bases, with 9 bases separating them. Germline CDR1 reads SGHNT; CDR2 reads YENEEA. This CDR3 region has 15 residues. This chain's CDR3 is CASSFLDNSGNTIYF. The CDR3 nucleotides read TGTGCCAGCAGCTTTCTGGACAACTCTGGAAACACCATATATTTT.

This chain uses TRBV27 with TRBJ2-6; 12 bases fit TRBD2. J gave up 1 base and V 5 bases, and 6 bases lay outside the gene matches. This CDR3 region has 18 residues. From germline, CDR1 is MNHEY and CDR2 SMNVEV (reference sequence). CDR3 sequence reads: CASSPGTSGSSGANVLTF. CDR3 bases: TGTGCCAGCAGTCCTGGGACTAGCGGGTCATCTGGGGCCAACGTCCTGACTTTC.

This sequence joins TRBV10-1 and TRBJ1-2; D is uncertain. Trimming shortened V by 2 bases and J by 2 bases, and 9 bases separated the two germline ends. Germline V gene sequence: CDR1 WNHNN, CDR2 SYGVQD (reference sequence). This CDR3 contains 14 residues. CDR3 sequence (DNA): TGCGCCAGCAGTGAGCCGGACGGGAACTATGGCTACACCTTC. Its protein product is CASSEPDGNYGYTF.

The V gene is TRBV5-1, the J gene TRBJ2-7, with D maybe TRBD2 (5 bases). The CDR3 runs to 16 residues. V shed 7 bases and J shed 0 bases, with 20 bases lying between them. In germline, CDR1 is SGHRS, CDR2 YFSETQ. CDR3 in amino acids: CASGFSLGARSYEQYF. The CDR3, as DNA: TGCGCCAGCGGATTCTCCTTGGGAGCCCGCTCCTACGAGCAGTACTTC.

The genes are TRBV6-5 and TRBJ1-1, with D possibly matching TRBD1 (6 bases). Trimming pared 6 bases from V and 2 bases from J, leaving 13 bases between. Germline lookup yields CDR1 MNHEY and CDR2 SVGAGI. The CDR3 length is 14 residues. CDR3 bases: TGTGCCAGCAGACACAGGGAGGTAAACACTGAAGCTTTCTTT. Translation gives CASRHREVNTEAFF.

V gene TRBV11-2 combines with J gene TRBJ2-5, with 7 bases lining up with TRBD1. The CDR3 covers 15 residues. V shed 1 base, J shed 5 bases, and the junction held 7 bases outside the gene matches. Germline values: CDR1 SGHAT, CDR2 FQNNGV. DNA for the CDR3: TGTGCCAGCAGCTTAGGTAGGACAGGCCGGGAGACCCAGTACTTC. Amino acid sequence: CASSLGRTGRETQYF.

The rearrangement joins TRBV5-1 to TRBJ2-2; TRBD2 agrees at 11 bases. The CDR3 totals 16 residues. V was clipped by 1 base and J by 4 bases; unmatched bases: 3. Germline CDR1 SGHRS, CDR2 YFSETQ. The CDR3 here is CASSLTSGSSTGELFF. In DNA form, the CDR3 reads TGCGCCAGCAGCTTGACTAGCGGGAGCTCCACCGGGGAGCTGTTTTTT.

This sequence joins TRBV9 and TRBJ2-1; 9 positions agree with TRBD1. Germline CDR1 is SGDLS and CDR2 is YYNGEE. V lost 4 bases and J lost 5; bases outside the gene matches: 4. The CDR3 consists of 14 residues. CDR3 nucleotides: TGTGCCAGCAGCATACAGGGGGCGAACAATGAGCAGTTCTTC. It codes for CASSIQGANNEQFF.

V usage is TRBV11-3 and J usage is TRBJ2-5, with D perhaps assigned TRBD1 or TRBD2 (5 bases each). Germline loops: CDR1 SGHNT, CDR2 YENEEA. V was shortened by 1 base and J by 4 bases, with 13 bases between the two germline ends. This CDR3 region has 15 residues. The CDR3 reads CASSLGGPGRETQYF. Written as DNA, the CDR3 is TGTGCCAGCAGCTTAGGGGGTCCGGGACGAGAGACCCAGTACTTC.

The rearrangement links TRBV2 to TRBJ2-7; 8 positions match TRBD1. V dropped 6 bases and J dropped 7; count of bases not matched to a gene: 8. The CDR3 is 13 amino acids. The germline V gene has CDR1 SNHLY and CDR2 FYNNEI. CDR3 in DNA: TGTGCCAGCAGGAGACAGGGGATGGGGGAGCAGTACTTC. This codes for CASRRQGMGEQYF.

The chain employs TRBV7-9 and TRBJ1-2; 8 bases fit TRBD1. The junction had 1 base not matched to a gene; V was cut back by 2 bases and J by 5 bases. The CDR3 runs 13 residues. From germline, CDR1 is SEHNR and CDR2 FQNEAQ (reference sequence). The CDR3 sequence is CASSLQGAYGYTF. DNA of the CDR3: TGTGCCAGCAGCTTACAGGGGGCGTATGGCTACACCTTC.

The rearrangement uses TRBV14 and TRBJ2-3; D gene unclear. The CDR3 is 14 amino acids. Trimming took 1 base from V and 2 from J, leaving 7 bases between them. The germline V gene encodes CDR1 SGHDN and CDR2 FVKESK. CDR3 nucleotide sequence: TGTGCCAGCAGCCAAGGAGGATCCACAGATACGCAGTATTTT. Protein sequence: CASSQGGSTDTQYF. The full variable domain, in which reference TRBV14 and TRBJ2-3 provide the parts outside the CDR3, is EAGVTQFPSHSVIEKGQTVTLRCDPISGHDNLYWYRRVMGKEIKFLLHFVKESKQDESGMPNNRFLAERTGGTYSTLKVQPAELEDSGVYFCASSQGGSTDTQYFGPGTRLTVL.

The chain is built from TRBV6-5 and TRBJ1-1, with D hard to call. The length of the CDR3 is 14 residues. Germline CDR1 MNHEY, CDR2 SVGAGI. V lost 3 bases and J lost 0, with 8 bases in between. Here the CDR3 reads CASSYGYMNTEAFF. In nucleotides, the CDR3 is TGTGCCAGCAGTTATGGATACATGAACACTGAAGCTTTCTTT.

The chain carries TRBV19 and TRBJ2-1; 10 nucleotides align to TRBD2. CDR3 length: 17 residues. Per germline, CDR1 LNHDA and CDR2 SQIVND (reference sequence). Losses at the gene ends were 6 bases for V and 4 bases for J; bases not matched to a gene: 12. CDR3 amino acids: CASRKGGLAGVYNEQFF. CDR3 DNA: TGTGCCAGTAGGAAAGGTGGTCTAGCGGGAGTATACAATGAGCAGTTCTTC.

The rearrangement links TRBV5-1 to TRBJ2-7, with D perhaps TRBD1 (5 bases). This CDR3 comprises 16 residues. Per the germline V gene, CDR1 is SGHRS and CDR2 is YFSETQ. V shed 0 bases and J shed 3 bases, with 16 bases lying between them. The CDR3 DNA is TGCGCCAGCAGCTTGGGGGGCGCCAAGGTGGGCTACGAGCAGTACTTC. This translates into CASSLGGAKVGYEQYF. The whole variable domain, filled in from reference TRBV5-1 and TRBJ2-7, reads KAGVTQTPRYLIKTRGQQVTLSCSPISGHRSVSWYQQTPGQGLQFLFEYFSETQRNKGNFPGRFSGRQFSNSRSEMNVSTLELGDSALYLCASSLGGAKVGYEQYFGPGTRLTVT.

This clone appeared once. The genes are TRBV10-1 and TRBJ2-4, with 10 nucleotides matching TRBD2. The CDR3 extends over 16 amino acids. Germline trimming cut 4 bases from V and 1 base from J; bases unmatched to any gene: 4. Looked up from germline, CDR1 is WNHNN and CDR2 is SYGVQD (reference sequence). As DNA, the CDR3 is TGCGCCAGCAGTGTATCTAGCGGGAGTGCCAAAAACATTCAGTACTTC. Its translation is CASSVSSGSAKNIQYF.

This clone was counted a few times. The J gene is TRBJ2-2, the V gene TRBV10-3, with a weak D call TRBD2 (6 bases). This CDR3 is built from 15 residues. V lost 0 bases, J lost 6 bases, and 11 bases lay in between. CDR1 and CDR2 from the germline V gene are ENHRY and SYGVKD. The CDR3 DNA reads TGTGCCATCAGTGAGTCGGGGGGAATGGCCGGGGAGCTGTTTTTT. This gives the protein CAISESGGMAGELFF.

The rearrangement links TRBV7-9 to TRBJ1-1; D not certain. From germline, CDR1 is SEHNR and CDR2 FQNEAQ (reference sequence). The CDR3 contains 11 residues. Trimming removed 4 bases at V and 4 bases at J, with 4 bases between. CDR3 nucleotide sequence: TGTGCCAGCAGCTATCGCACTGAAGCTTTCTTT. It encodes CASSYRTEAFF.

The CDR3 reads CASSEEDRPNYGYTF. For the CDR3, the DNA is TGTGCCAGCAGTGAGGAAGACAGACCTAACTATGGCTACACCTTC. J is TRBJ1-2 and V is TRBV2, with TRBD1 as a possible D gene (5 bases). Germline V CDR1 and CDR2: SNHLY, FYNNEI. The V gene lost 3 bases and the J gene lost 0 bases, with 11 bases spanning the gap. This CDR3 is 15 amino acids long.

The rearrangement joins TRBV13 to TRBJ2-5, with TRBD1 matching over 7 bases. The CDR3 covers 12 residues. Per germline, CDR1 PRHDT and CDR2 FYEKMQ (reference sequence). The V and J ends lost 10 bases and 2 bases, in that order; junction bases with no gene match: 4. This CDR3 is CATTGRQETQYF. CDR3 nucleotide sequence: TGTGCCACGACAGGGCGGCAAGAGACCCAGTACTTC.

V and J are TRBV27 and TRBJ2-1; D call uncertain. The V end was cut by 11 bases, the J end by 5 bases, with 25 bases between. The CDR3 has 16 residues. The V gene's germline CDR1 is MNHEY and CDR2 SMNVEV (reference sequence). CDR3 sequence reads: CAWDGRSPYGNNEQFF. For the CDR3, the DNA is TGTGCCTGGGATGGGCGGTCTCCTTACGGAAACAATGAGCAGTTCTTC.

On this clone itself: At one end the junction does not follow the germline gene, possibly because of a read error. Other DNA sequences in this specimen translate into the identical CDR3. This chain uses TRBV11-2 with TRBJ1-1, with D maybe TRBD1 (5 bases). The CDR3 contains 16 residues. Germline loops: CDR1 SGHAT, CDR2 FQNNGV. This chain's CDR3 is CASSLGGIGVRTEAFF. The CDR3 DNA reads TGTGCCAGCAGCTTAGGAGGTATAGGGGTCAGGACTGAAGCCTTCTTT. Full variable domain (remainder filled in from reference TRBV11-2 and TRBJ1-1): EAGVAQSPRYKIIEKRQSVAFWCNPISGHATLYWYQQILGQGPKLLIQFQNNGVVDDSQLPKDRFSAERLKGVDSTLKIQPAKLEDSAVYLCASSLGGIGVRTEAFFGQGTRLTVV.